This T cell receptor beta chain was recorded in a study of human T cells and chemical hapten exposure. Overall study context: The use of 2% DPC on about 2 cm by about 2 cm of upper inner arm skin constituted sensitization. Largely, small differences in pooled library volume made per-sample TCR yields vary.

Time point here: patch test 3, about 24 weeks after DPC sensitization. Noted treatment: therapeutic diphenylcyclopropenone sensitization with weekly scalp DPC. Patients had alopecia, were aged 18 to 70, and were not pregnant. V was shortened by 2 bases and J by 2 bases, with 8 bases between the two germline ends. The CDR3 contains 14 residues. CDR1 is KGHSH and CDR2 is LQKENI in the germline V gene. Unique molecular identifiers were affixed to discrete cDNA molecules within the library. TCRdb reanalysed the RACE reads using MiXCR and keeps one entry per CDR3 protein. Of 90,000 to 110,000 distinct CDR3 sequences listed, approximately 36% are singletons.

The sequence came from a middle-aged man with alopecia areata. Some clones in this sample may be carry-over from other donors' samples. The sequencing used whole blood, collected in connection with sensitization to the hapten diphenylcyclopropenone (DPC). J is TRBJ2-3 and V is TRBV18, with a tentative D call TRBD2 (6 bases). CDR3 residues: CASSPRTTTDTQYF. The CDR3 nucleotides are TGTGCCAGCTCACCAAGGACTACCACAGATACGCAGTATTTT.